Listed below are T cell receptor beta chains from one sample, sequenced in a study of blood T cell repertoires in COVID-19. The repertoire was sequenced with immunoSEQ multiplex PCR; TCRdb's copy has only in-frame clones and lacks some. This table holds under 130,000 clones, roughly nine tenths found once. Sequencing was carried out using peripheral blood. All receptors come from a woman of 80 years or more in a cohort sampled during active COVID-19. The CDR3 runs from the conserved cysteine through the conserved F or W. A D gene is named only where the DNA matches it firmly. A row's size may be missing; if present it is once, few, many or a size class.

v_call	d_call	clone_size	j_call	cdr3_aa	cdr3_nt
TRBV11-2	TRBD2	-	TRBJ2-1	CASIRLPGTSYNEQFF	TGTGCCAGCATTCGACTTCCCGGGACTAGTTACAATGAGCAGTTCTTC
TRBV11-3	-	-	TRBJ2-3	CASSFGDNPTDTQYF	TGTGCCAGCAGCTTTGGGGACAATCCCACAGATACGCAGTATTTT
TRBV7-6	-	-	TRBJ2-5	CASSLGLGGGETQYF	TGTGCCAGCAGCTTAGGACTAGGGGGCGGCGAGACCCAGTACTTC
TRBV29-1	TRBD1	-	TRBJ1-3	CSVRTGQTSGNTIYF	TGCAGCGTGAGGACAGGCCAAACCTCTGGAAACACCATATATTTT
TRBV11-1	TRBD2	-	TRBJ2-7	CASSPGLAGVYEQYF	TGTGCCAGCAGCCCCGGACTAGCGGGAGTCTACGAGCAGTACTTC
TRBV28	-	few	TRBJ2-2	CASSSAGNTGELFF	TGTGCCAGCAGTTCAGCGGGGAACACCGGGGAGCTGTTTTTT
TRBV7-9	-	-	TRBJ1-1	CASSFQGNTEAFF	TGTGCCAGCAGCTTTCAGGGCAACACTGAAGCTTTCTTT
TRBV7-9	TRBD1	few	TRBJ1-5	CASSLDRGSNQPQHF	TGTGCCAGCAGCCTGGACAGGGGAAGCAATCAGCCCCAGCATTTT
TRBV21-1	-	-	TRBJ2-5	CASSKDTGHLVETQYF	TGTGCCAGCAGCAAGGACACAGGTCATCTAGTAGAGACCCAGTACTTC
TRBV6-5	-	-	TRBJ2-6	CASSYRQGSGANVLTF	TGTGCCAGCAGTTACCGCCAGGGATCTGGGGCCAACGTCCTGACTTTC
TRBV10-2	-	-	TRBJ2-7	CASSEPWSSHGYEQYF	TGCGCCAGCAGTGAGCCGTGGTCTAGCCACGGCTACGAGCAGTACTTC
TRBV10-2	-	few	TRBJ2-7	CASSAGGSDEQYF	TGCGCCAGCAGTGCCGGGGGTAGCGACGAGCAGTACTTC
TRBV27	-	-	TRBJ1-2	CASSRAGPYGYTF	TGTGCCAGCAGTAGGGCAGGGCCCTATGGCTACACCTTC
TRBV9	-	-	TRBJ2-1	CASSVSVAEGDEQFF	TGTGCCAGCAGCGTTTCGGTAGCGGAGGGCGATGAGCAGTTCTTC
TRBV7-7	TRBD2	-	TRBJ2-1	CASSLTSGGATEQFF	TGTGCTAGCAGCCTCACTAGCGGGGGGGCCACTGAGCAGTTCTTC
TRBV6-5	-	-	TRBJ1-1	CASRDWATEAFF	TGTGCCAGCAGGGACTGGGCCACTGAAGCTTTCTTT
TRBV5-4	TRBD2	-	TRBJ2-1	CASSLPSGGPSAFF	TGTGCCAGCAGCCTGCCGAGCGGGGGCCCGTCCGCGTTCTTC
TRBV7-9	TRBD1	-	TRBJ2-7	CASSIHDRGSYEQYF	TGTGCCAGCAGCATCCACGACAGGGGGAGTTACGAGCAGTACTTC
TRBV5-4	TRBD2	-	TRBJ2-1	CASSLASSGTYNEQFF	TGTGCCAGCAGCTTGGCCTCGAGCGGGACCTACAATGAGCAGTTCTTC
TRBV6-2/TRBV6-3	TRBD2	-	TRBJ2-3	CASSYPGGATDTQYF	TGTGCCAGCAGTTACCCCGGGGGGGCAACAGATACGCAGTATTTT
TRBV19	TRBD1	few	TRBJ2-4	CASSIDGTGEGAKNIQYF	TGTGCCAGTAGTATAGACGGGACAGGGGAGGGGGCCAAAAACATTCAGTACTTC
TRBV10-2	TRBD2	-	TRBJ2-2	CASRELAGAENTGELFF	TGCGCCAGCAGGGAACTAGCGGGGGCCGAGAACACCGGGGAGCTGTTTTTT
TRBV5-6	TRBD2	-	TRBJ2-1	CASSVWGGRNEQFF	TGTGCCAGCAGCGTTTGGGGGGGTAGAAATGAGCAGTTCTTC
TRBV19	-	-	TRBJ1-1	CASSITGGGTEAFF	TGTGCCAGTAGTATCACTGGGGGAGGGACTGAAGCTTTCTTT
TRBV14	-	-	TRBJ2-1	CASSQFGSGIYNEQFF	TGTGCCAGCAGCCAATTCGGTTCCGGGATCTACAATGAGCAGTTCTTC
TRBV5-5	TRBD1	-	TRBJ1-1	CASSSQQGAEAFF	TGTGCCAGCAGCTCGCAACAGGGGGCTGAAGCTTTCTTT
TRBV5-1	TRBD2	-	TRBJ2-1	CASSSGTSANEQFF	TGCGCCAGCAGCTCCGGGACTAGTGCCAATGAGCAGTTCTTC
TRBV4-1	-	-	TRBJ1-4	CASSQEGGANSEKLFF	TGCGCCAGCAGCCAAGAGGGGGGGGCAAACAGTGAAAAACTGTTTTTT
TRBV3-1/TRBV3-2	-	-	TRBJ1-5	CASSQDLYQPQHF	TGTGCCAGCAGCCAAGATCTATATCAGCCCCAGCATTTT
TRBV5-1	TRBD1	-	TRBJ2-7	CASSLPGGTGIVEQYF	TGCGCCAGCAGCCTCCCGGGCGGGACAGGGATCGTCGAGCAGTACTTC
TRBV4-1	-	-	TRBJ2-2	CASSQGTWGGLTGELFF	TGCGCCAGCAGCCAGGGGACTTGGGGGGGCCTGACCGGGGAGCTGTTTTTT
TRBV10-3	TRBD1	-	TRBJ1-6	CAISRQGDNSPLHF	TGTGCCATCAGTCGACAGGGGGATAATTCACCCCTCCACTTT
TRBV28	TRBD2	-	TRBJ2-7	CASRTSGSKEQYF	TGTGCCAGCAGGACTAGCGGGAGTAAAGAGCAGTACTTC
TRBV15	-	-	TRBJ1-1	CATSSSKNTEAFF	TGTGCCACCAGCTCCAGTAAAAACACTGAAGCTTTCTTT
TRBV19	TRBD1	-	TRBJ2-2	CASSPGQGGNTGELFF	TGTGCCAGTAGTCCGGGACAGGGTGGTAACACCGGGGAGCTGTTTTTT